This T cell receptor (beta chain) stems from a study of OX40 agonist ivuxolimab in advanced cancers. Assay used: immunoSEQ multiplex PCR; TCRdb lists only in-frame clones, some missing. The table lists around 80,000 clones, 70% to 85% of them singletons. CDR1 and CDR2 from the germline V gene are SQVTM and ANQGSEA. V was cut by 4 bases and J by 2 bases, with 18 bases left in between. The CDR3 spans 15 residues. This clonotype was obtained from an adult with an advanced solid tumor such as melanoma, head and neck, liver or kidney cancer. V and J are TRBV29-1 and TRBJ2-7, with D tentatively TRBD1 (6 bases). Sequences were derived from CD4+ or CD8+ T cells sorted from blood, sampled in a trial of the OX40 agonist ivuxolimab. The CDR3 nucleotides read TGCAGCGTTGCCACAGGGTTTAATACCCCCTACGAGCAGTACTTC. Encoded protein: CSVATGFNTPYEQYF.